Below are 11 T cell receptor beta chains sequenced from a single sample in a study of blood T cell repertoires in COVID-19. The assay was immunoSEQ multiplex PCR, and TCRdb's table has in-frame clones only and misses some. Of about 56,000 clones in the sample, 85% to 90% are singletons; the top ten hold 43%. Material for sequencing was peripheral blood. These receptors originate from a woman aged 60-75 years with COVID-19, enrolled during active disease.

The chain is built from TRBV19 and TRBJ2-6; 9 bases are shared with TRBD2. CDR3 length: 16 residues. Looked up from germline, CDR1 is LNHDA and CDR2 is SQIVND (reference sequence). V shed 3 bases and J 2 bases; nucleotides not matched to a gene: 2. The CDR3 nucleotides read TGTGCCAGTAGTATGCGGGGGGGAACTGGGGCCAACGTCCTGACTTTC. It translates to CASSMRGGTGANVLTF.

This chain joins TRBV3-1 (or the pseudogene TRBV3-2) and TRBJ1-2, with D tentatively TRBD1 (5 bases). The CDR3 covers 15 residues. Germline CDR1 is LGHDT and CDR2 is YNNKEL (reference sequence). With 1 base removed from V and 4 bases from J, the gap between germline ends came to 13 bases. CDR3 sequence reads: CASSQGEGQGYGYTF. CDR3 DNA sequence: TGTGCCAGCAGCCAAGGGGAGGGGCAGGGCTATGGCTACACCTTC.

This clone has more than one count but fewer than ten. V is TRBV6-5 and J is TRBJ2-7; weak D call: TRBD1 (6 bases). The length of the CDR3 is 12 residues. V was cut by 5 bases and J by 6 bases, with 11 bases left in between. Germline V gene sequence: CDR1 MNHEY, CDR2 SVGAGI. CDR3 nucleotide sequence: TGTGCCAGCAGTATCAGGGGCAGCGAGCAGTACTTC. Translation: CASSIRGSEQYF.

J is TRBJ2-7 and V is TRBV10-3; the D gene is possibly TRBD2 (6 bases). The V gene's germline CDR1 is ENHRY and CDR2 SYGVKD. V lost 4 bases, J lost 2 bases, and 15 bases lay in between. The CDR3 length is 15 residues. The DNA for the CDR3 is TGTGCCATCAGTGCCCCTGGGGGGTATCCCTACGAGCAGTACTTC. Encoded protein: CAISAPGGYPYEQYF.

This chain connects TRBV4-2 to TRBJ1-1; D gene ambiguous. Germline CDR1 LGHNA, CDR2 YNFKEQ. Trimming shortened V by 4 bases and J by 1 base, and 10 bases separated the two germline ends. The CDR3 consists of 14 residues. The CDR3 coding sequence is TGTGCCAGCAGCCTCCTGTCGGGGAACACTGAAGCTTTCTTT. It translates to CASSLLSGNTEAFF.

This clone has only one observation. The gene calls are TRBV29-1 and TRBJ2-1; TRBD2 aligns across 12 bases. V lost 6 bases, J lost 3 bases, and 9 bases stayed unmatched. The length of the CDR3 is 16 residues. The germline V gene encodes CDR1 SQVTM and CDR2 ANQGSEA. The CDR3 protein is CSVGGGTSGFYNEQFF. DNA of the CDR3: TGCAGCGTCGGTGGGGGGACTAGCGGGTTCTACAATGAGCAGTTCTTC.

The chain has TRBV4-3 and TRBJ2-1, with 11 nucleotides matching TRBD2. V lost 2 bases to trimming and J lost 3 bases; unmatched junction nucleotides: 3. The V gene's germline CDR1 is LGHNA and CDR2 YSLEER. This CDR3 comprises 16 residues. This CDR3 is CASSQLAGGFYNEQFF. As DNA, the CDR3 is TGCGCCAGCAGCCAACTAGCGGGAGGTTTCTACAATGAGCAGTTCTTC.

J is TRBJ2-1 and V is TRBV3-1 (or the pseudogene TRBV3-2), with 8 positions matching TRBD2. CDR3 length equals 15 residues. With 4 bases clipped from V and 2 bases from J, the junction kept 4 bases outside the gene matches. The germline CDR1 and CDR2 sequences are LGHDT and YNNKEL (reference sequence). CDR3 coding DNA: TGTGCCAGCAGCCGTTTAGCGGGAACCTACAATGAGCAGTTCTTC. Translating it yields CASSRLAGTYNEQFF.

CDR3: CASSYSVSGTSGSGYEQYF. In DNA, the CDR3 is TGTGCCAGCAGTTACAGTGTAAGCGGGACTAGCGGGAGTGGCTACGAGCAGTACTTC. The chain uses TRBV6-2 or TRBV6-3 and TRBJ2-7; 14 bases align to TRBD2. The CDR3 extends over 19 amino acids. The J segment lost 3 bases and the V segment lost 2 bases, leaving 12 bases of the junction unmatched. Germline V CDR1 and CDR2: MNHEY, SVGEGT.

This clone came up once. The CDR3 DNA follows: TGTGCCAGTTCGACAGGGGATAACTATGGCTACACCTTC. This encodes CASSTGDNYGYTF. The V gene is TRBV19, the J gene TRBJ1-2; 8 nucleotides agree with TRBD1. This CDR3 has 13 amino acids. The V and J ends lost 8 bases and 1 base, in that order; junction bases with no gene match: 3. From germline, CDR1 is LNHDA and CDR2 SQIVND (reference sequence).

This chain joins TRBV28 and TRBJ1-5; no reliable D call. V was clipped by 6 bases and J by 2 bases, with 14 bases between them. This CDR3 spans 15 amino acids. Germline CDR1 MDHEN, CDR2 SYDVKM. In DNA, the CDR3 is TGTGCCAGCAGCCCCCGGGGAAGAGGCAATCAGCCCCAGCATTTT. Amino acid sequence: CASSPRGRGNQPQHF.